This T cell receptor beta chain emerged from a study of blood T cell repertoires in COVID-19. Study as a whole: PBMCs, B-cell-depleted T cells, or T cells provided the cDNA or gDNA that made up the material.

The protocol was immunoSEQ multiplex PCR, while the TCRdb copy is restricted to in-frame clones and leaves out a portion. Found here are around 130,000 clones, approximately 86% of them singletons; the top ten hold approximately 20%. Sequencing input: peripheral blood. This clonotype originated in a woman aged 45-59 years who had recovered from COVID-19.

In nucleotides, the CDR3 is TGTGCCAGCAGCTTAAGTTCGGCAGTTCTAGTCACTGAAGCTTTCTTT. The encoded protein is CASSLSSAVLVTEAFF. This chain connects TRBV7-9 to TRBJ1-1, with no clear D. From germline, CDR1 is SEHNR and CDR2 FQNEAQ (reference sequence). V shed 2 bases and J shed 4 bases, with 17 bases lying between them. The CDR3 has 16 residues. The whole variable domain, remainder taken from reference TRBV7-9 and TRBJ1-1, is DTGVSQNPRHKITKRGQNVTFRCDPISEHNRLYWYRQTLGQGPEFLTYFQNEAQLEKSRLLSDRFSAERPKGSFSTLEIQRTEQGDSAMYLCASSLSSAVLVTEAFFGQGTRLTVV.